Listed here are 10 T cell receptor beta chains from one sample, sequenced in a study of Graves' ophthalmopathy and Graves' hyperthyroidism. Amplifying from RNA transcripts, the study obtained TCR beta CDR3 regions. RT-PCR in the first round used HTBI primers; a second-round multiplex PCR followed. TCRdb used MiXCR to reprocess the multiplex PCR reads, holding one entry per CDR3 protein. The sample records 450,000 to 600,000 distinct CDR3 sequences, less than 40% being singletons. The sequenced sample consisted of peripheral blood or thyroid tissue (not recorded which). The origin of the receptors is an adult man with Graves' hyperthyroidism.

The J gene is TRBJ1-6, the V gene TRBV27; D remains ambiguous. V was cut by 5 bases and J by 8 bases, with 10 bases left in between. The CDR3 loop spans 13 amino acids. The germline gives CDR1 MNHEY, CDR2 SMNVEV (reference sequence). The CDR3 nucleotides read TGTGCCAGCAGTACCGACCGGGATTCACCCCTCCACTTT. Encoded protein: CASSTDRDSPLHF.

The rearrangement joins TRBV15 to TRBJ1-1, with a possible D match to TRBD1 (5 bases). Germline V gene lookup returns CDR1 LNHNV and CDR2 YYDKDF (reference sequence). V was pared by 3 bases and J by 6 bases, with 20 bases between. CDR3 size: 16 residues. The CDR3 DNA reads as TGTGCCACCAGCAGCGCAAATCCAGGGATGGAGGCTGAAGCTTTCTTT. Translated: CATSSANPGMEAEAFF.

This clonotype was recorded at least ten times. This chain links TRBV2 with TRBJ1-6, with D maybe TRBD1 (5 bases). CDR1 and CDR2 from the germline V gene are SNHLY and FYNNEI. Trimming removed 10 bases at V and 9 bases at J, with 19 bases between. CDR3 size: 14 residues. The CDR3 DNA is TGTGCCACCGGGCAGGGTAGGAGAATTTCACCCCTCCACTTT. This gives the protein CATGQGRRISPLHF.

The J gene is TRBJ2-5, the V gene TRBV10-3; the D gene could be TRBD1 or TRBD2 (5 bases each). The V and J ends lost 0 bases and 4 bases respectively, with 12 bases between them. Germline V gene sequence: CDR1 ENHRY, CDR2 SYGVKD. The CDR3 is made up of 15 amino acids. Here the CDR3 DNA reads TGTGCCATCAGTGAGTCGGGAAAGAGGGGAGAGACCCAGTACTTC. This codes for CAISESGKRGETQYF.

The chain recombines TRBV20-1 with TRBJ2-1; D may be TRBD2 (6 bases). The CDR3 loop spans 14 amino acids. Germline CDR1 is DFQATT and CDR2 is SNEGSKA (reference sequence). Trimming removed 4 bases at V and 3 bases at J, with 13 bases between. CDR3 DNA: TGCAGTGCTACAACGGGAGAGGGCTACAATGAGCAGTTCTTC. Encoded protein: CSATTGEGYNEQFF.

The chain links TRBV12-3 or TRBV12-4 to TRBJ2-7; 11 bases map to TRBD2. The J call may be faulty, since TRBJ2-1 better matches the DNA end. This CDR3 comprises 16 residues. The CDR3 DNA reads TGTGCCAGCCTCCTACTAGCGGGAGTGTCCTACAATGAGCAGTTCTTC. It yields the protein CASLLLAGVSYNEQFF.

In the case of this clonotype: Sequence at one end of the junction differs from germline and may be a read error. The gene calls are TRBV15 and TRBJ2-7, with no clear D. The CDR3 contains 14 residues. CDR1 LNHNV and CDR2 YYDKDF come from the germline V gene (reference sequence). CDR3 DNA sequence: TGCGCCACCAGCAAAGAGCCCAGATCCTACGAGCAGTACTTC. This gives the protein CATSKEPRSYEQYF.

Notes on this clonotype: Germline is not matched at one junction end, which may reflect a read error. Here the CDR3 DNA reads TGTGCCAGCAGTGAACCCTGGACAGGGAGTAATTTGGACACTGAAGCTCTCTTT. It yields the protein CASSEPWTGSNLDTEALF. This sequence joins TRBV7-2 and TRBJ1-1, with TRBD1 matching 8 bases. The CDR3 extends over 18 amino acids. Germline loops: CDR1 SGHTA, CDR2 FQGNSA.

This clonotype was seen repeatedly, ten times or more. The rearrangement uses TRBV11-3 and TRBJ1-1; no firm D call. Germline V lookup: CDR1 SGHNT, CDR2 YENEEA. This CDR3 comprises 16 residues. V was pared by 2 bases and J by 1 base, with 14 bases between. The CDR3 DNA follows: TGTGCCAGCAGCTTAAATCTTGGCAGGACGAACACTGAAGCTTTCTTT. Its protein is CASSLNLGRTNTEAFF.

V gene TRBV6-5 combines with J gene TRBJ1-1, with D tentatively TRBD1 (6 bases). Germline V CDR1 and CDR2: MNHEY, SVGAGI. The V end lost 6 bases, the J end lost 0 bases, and 11 bases lay between the germline ends. This CDR3 region has 14 residues. This CDR3 is CASRKGHLNTEAFF. CDR3 nucleotides: TGTGCCAGCAGAAAGGGACATTTGAACACTGAAGCTTTCTTT.